The rows below give T cell receptor beta chains drawn from one sample of a study of regulatory T cells in long-lasting Graves disease. TCRdb recomputed calls from the multiplex PCR reads with MiXCR, one row per CDR3 protein. The sample holds roughly 530,000 distinct CDR3 sequences, more than 15% seen once. The same specimen was also included in a second study, on T cells in Graves' hyperthyroidism and ophthalmopathy.

Here the sequenced sample was peripheral blood mononuclear cells (PBMCs), taken at new diagnosis, from a patient treated with antithyroid drugs. These receptors all stem from a middle-aged woman with Graves disease. Both conserved end residues are part of each CDR3. A D gene is named only where the DNA matches it firmly. A clone size is listed for some rows: how often the clone was seen (once, few, many), or a class if it is expanded.

abundance	v_gene	d_gene	j_gene	CDR3aa	CDR3nt
.	TRBV2	.	TRBJ1-1	CASSYRQDTEAFF	TGTGCCAGCAGTTACAGACAGGACACTGAAGCTTTCTTT
many	TRBV3-1	.	TRBJ1-2	CASSQHQGGGYTF	TGTGCCAGCAGCCAACACCAGGGAGGAGGCTACACCTTC
few	TRBV30	.	TRBJ1-3	CAWSIGAGNTIYF	TGTGCCTGGAGTATCGGGGCTGGAAACACCATATATTTT
many	TRBV3-1	TRBD1	TRBJ1-6	CASSPTGAGSPLHF	TGTGCCAGCAGCCCAACAGGGGCGGGTTCACCCCTCCACTTT
many	TRBV20-1	.	TRBJ1-2	CSASEGQADGYTF	TGCAGTGCTAGTGAAGGGCAAGCGGATGGCTACACCTTC
many	TRBV3-1	.	TRBJ1-4	CASSPGGLTGGEKLFF	TGTGCCAGCAGCCCCGGAGGATTGACGGGGGGGGAAAAACTGTTTTTT
many	TRBV12-3/TRBV12-4	.	TRBJ1-1	CASSPARTGAFF	TGTGCCAGCAGCCCCGCTCGGACGGGGGCTTTCTTT
many	TRBV2	.	TRBJ2-7	CASSEAMATDYEQYF	TGTGCCAGCAGTGAAGCCATGGCAACCGACTACGAGCAGTACTTC
many	TRBV3-1	.	TRBJ2-7	CASSLHPGHSSYEQYF	TGTGCCAGCAGCCTACATCCGGGACACAGCTCCTACGAGCAGTACTTC
.	TRBV10-3	.	TRBJ2-7	CAPVGVGLGTEQYF	TGTGCCCCCGTGGGAGTAGGATTGGGGACCGAGCAGTACTTC